A selection of T cell receptor beta chains follows, all from one sample in a study of identical twins. TCRdb fed the 5' RACE reads into MiXCR, producing one record per CDR3 protein. The sample carries around 1.7 million distinct CDR3 sequences, under 35% recorded once. Sample: cord blood. The receptors stem from a newborn girl in good health. The CDR3 runs from the conserved cysteine through the conserved F or W. The D gene is left open where the match is weak. The size entry is marked missing in some rows and otherwise reads once, few, many or a size class.

NA	TRBD2	TRBV4-1	TRBJ2-7	CASSPLPIIPSGSYEQYF	TGCGCCAGCAGCCCCCTCCCTATCATACCTAGCGGATCCTACGAGCAGTACTTC
NA	TRBD2	TRBV27	TRBJ2-1	CASSFAGGGGNEQFF	TGTGCCAGCAGTTTCGCGGGAGGCGGGGGCAATGAGCAGTTCTTC
NA	NA	TRBV30	TRBJ2-1	CAWSVSGYPYNEQFF	TGTGCCTGGAGTGTTTCAGGGTACCCCTACAATGAGCAGTTCTTC
few	TRBD2	TRBV12-3/TRBV12-4	TRBJ2-2	CASSFGGRTGELFF	TGTGCCAGCAGTTTTGGCGGGAGGACCGGGGAGCTGTTTTTT
NA	NA	TRBV28	TRBJ1-1	CASSLSTGWEEAFF	TGTGCCAGCAGTTTATCGACAGGTTGGGAGGAAGCTTTCTTT
NA	TRBD2	TRBV9	TRBJ2-3	CASSDLAGGDTQYF	TGTGCCAGCAGCGACCTAGCGGGGGGGGATACGCAGTATTTT
NA	TRBD2	TRBV6-5	TRBJ2-3	CASSYSGKLRLAGRTDTQYF	TGTGCCAGCAGTTACTCAGGGAAGCTCCGACTAGCGGGAAGGACAGATACGCAGTATTTT
NA	NA	TRBV19	TRBJ2-3	CASSIALLWGGPDTQYF	TGTGCCAGTAGTATAGCCCTACTCTGGGGGGGCCCAGATACGCAGTATTTT
NA	NA	TRBV5-1	TRBJ2-1	CASSLVARGYNEQFF	TGCGCCAGCAGCTTGGTGGCTAGGGGGTACAATGAGCAGTTCTTC
few	NA	TRBV7-6	TRBJ1-2	CASSQTPGDFYYGYTF	TGTGCCAGCAGCCAAACCCCAGGGGATTTTTACTATGGCTACACCTTC
NA	TRBD2	TRBV12-3/TRBV12-4	TRBJ2-5	CASSLGSSGSGETQYF	TGTGCCAGCAGTTTAGGGTCTAGCGGGAGTGGGGAGACCCAGTACTTC
many	TRBD1	TRBV5-1	TRBJ2-3	CASTGGTDTQYF	TGTGCCAGCACAGGGGGCACAGATACGCAGTATTTT
NA	NA	TRBV12-3/TRBV12-4	TRBJ1-1	CASSFKVGGNTEAFF	TGTGCCAGCAGTTTTAAGGTGGGCGGGAACACTGAAGCTTTCTTT
NA	NA	TRBV6-8	TRBJ2-7	CASSYAGGDSYEQDF	TGTGCCAGCAGTTACGCCGGCGGGGACTCCTACGAGCAGGACTTC
few	NA	TRBV10-3	TRBJ2-3	CAISALGPRRADTQYF	TGTGCCATCAGTGCCCTGGGGCCGAGAAGAGCAGATACGCAGTATTTT
NA	TRBD2	TRBV20-1	TRBJ2-5	CSAGRLAELKETQYF	TGCAGTGCTGGGAGACTAGCTGAGCTTAAAGAGACCCAGTACTTC
many	TRBD2	TRBV13	TRBJ2-1	CASSLLARSYNEQFF	TGTGCCAGCAGCCTACTAGCGAGGTCCTACAATGAGCAGTTCTTC
few	TRBD1	TRBV5-1	TRBJ1-2	CASSYRDRLFGYTF	TGCGCCAGCAGCTACCGGGACAGGCTTTTCGGCTACACCTTC
NA	TRBD2	TRBV20-1	TRBJ2-7	CSATSGLSSYEQYF	TGCAGTGCTACTAGCGGGCTAAGCTCCTACGAGCAGTACTTC
many	TRBD2	TRBV6-2/TRBV6-3	TRBJ2-7	CASSFSGRPTYEQYF	TGTGCCAGCAGCTTTAGCGGGAGACCGACCTACGAGCAGTACTTC
NA	NA	TRBV4-2	TRBJ2-7	CASSQPSGILGNEQYF	TGTGCCAGCAGCCAACCATCGGGCATTTTAGGCAATGAGCAGTACTTC
few	TRBD2	TRBV7-6	TRBJ2-3	CASSLEASGIGTDTQYF	TGTGCCAGCAGCTTAGAAGCTAGCGGGATTGGGACAGATACGCAGTATTTT
NA	NA	TRBV11-1	TRBJ1-1	CASSLVGQLGTEAFF	TGTGCCAGCAGCTTAGTGGGACAACTCGGCACTGAAGCTTTCTTT
NA	TRBD1	TRBV5-1	TRBJ2-1	CASSSLPSGTGGYNEQFF	TGCGCCAGCAGCTCTCTCCCTTCCGGGACAGGGGGCTACAATGAGCAGTTCTTC
NA	TRBD2	TRBV13	TRBJ2-7	CASSDTSGGAYEQYF	TGTGCCAGCAGCGATACTAGCGGGGGTGCCTACGAGCAGTACTTC
NA	NA	TRBV14	TRBJ2-1	CASSHWAPSYNEQFF	TGTGCCAGCAGCCACTGGGCCCCTTCCTACAATGAGCAGTTCTTC